This T cell receptor beta chain was retrieved from a study of cytomegalovirus exposure and HLA in healthy donors. General observations from the study: In a later analysis, a missense DCLRE1C variant was linked to TCR beta V- and J-gene trimming. Reports credit the classifier with highly specific, highly sensitive diagnosis of cytomegalovirus status.

This clone was found a few times. Its antigen is not known. Primers: 60 Vbeta forward and 13 Jbeta reverse. Authors' analysis steps: Some 10 million shared chains were among the about 80 million unique TCR beta chains that a later analysis counted. Assay: immunoSEQ multiplex PCR; the TCRdb copy retains only in-frame clones and omits some. V, J and clone size reflect that table, while D and trimming were determined from the DNA. The data show about 130,000 clones, approximately 80% seen once. CDR1 and CDR2 from the germline V gene are MGHRA and YSYEKL. The CDR3 length is 15 residues. V lost 4 bases, J lost 5 bases, and 17 bases lay in between.

The sample taken for sequencing was PBMCs. The source of this sequence is a girl aged 2 to 9 in good health and CMV-seronegative. The V call is TRBV4-1, the J call TRBJ1-1; no clear D gene. CDR3 sequence (DNA): TGCGCCAGCAGCCGTGGTGCACCGTTCGAGACTGAAGCTTTCTTT. Translated: CASSRGAPFETEAFF.